Listed below are T cell receptor beta chains from one sample, sequenced in a study of cytomegalovirus exposure and HLA in healthy donors. Sequenced by immunoSEQ multiplex PCR; TCRdb stores in-frame clones only, minus some. The repertoire holds about 54,000 clones, 82% seen once, with just over 3% in the top ten. Sequences were obtained from PBMCs. The source is a woman between 18 and 30 years old in good health and CMV-seronegative. CDR3s include the opening cysteine and the closing phenylalanine or tryptophan. D genes are given only for firm matches. For some rows the clone size is stated as once, few or many, or as a class when expanded; others skip it.

J gene,V gene,D gene,clone size,CDR3 protein,CDR3 DNA
TRBJ1-5,TRBV18,TRBD1,.,CASSPNRGPYQPQHF,TGTGCCAGCTCACCGAACAGGGGACCCTATCAGCCCCAGCATTTT
TRBJ1-1,TRBV15,TRBD1,few,CATGPGTEGWNTEAFF,TGTGCCACGGGCCCCGGGACAGAGGGCTGGAACACTGAAGCTTTCTTT
TRBJ2-6,TRBV27,TRBD2,.,CASGLAGGSGANVLTF,TGTGCCAGCGGTCTTGCGGGGGGCTCTGGGGCCAACGTCCTGACTTTC
TRBJ2-3,TRBV27,TRBD2,.,CASSWTSGSVSTDTQYF,TGTGCCAGCAGCTGGACTAGCGGGAGCGTCAGCACAGATACGCAGTATTTT
TRBJ2-7,TRBV7-9,.,.,CASSHRTESTYEQYF,TGTGCCAGCAGCCATCGGACAGAAAGCACCTACGAGCAGTACTTC
TRBJ1-1,TRBV7-2,.,few,CASSLQAQGQAFF,TGTGCCAGCAGCTTACAGGCACAGGGACAAGCTTTCTTT
TRBJ1-1,TRBV30,.,.,CAWSPGGMGGWNTEAFF,TGTGCCTGGAGTCCGGGCGGCATGGGAGGGTGGAACACTGAAGCTTTCTTT
TRBJ2-7,TRBV13,TRBD1,.,CASSPRGQGFYEQYF,TGTGCCAGCAGCCCCAGGGGACAGGGGTTCTACGAGCAGTACTTC
TRBJ1-5,TRBV28,.,.,CASSSRVEQPQHF,TGTGCCAGCAGCTCCAGGGTTGAGCAGCCCCAGCATTTT
TRBJ2-3,TRBV19,.,.,CAVVDGGSTDTQYF,TGTGCCGTGGTGGACGGGGGAAGCACAGATACGCAGTATTTT
TRBJ2-1,TRBV11-2,TRBD2,.,CASSPSASGSNEQFF,TGTGCCAGCAGCCCCTCGGCTAGCGGGAGTAATGAGCAGTTCTTC
TRBJ2-5,TRBV5-6,TRBD2,.,CASSFDLSGSYKETQYF,TGTGCCAGCAGCTTCGACCTTAGCGGGAGTTATAAGGAGACCCAGTACTTC